This is a list of T cell receptor beta chains from one sample in a study of T cell clusters in autoimmune cytopenias. TCRdb reprocessed the multiplex PCR reads; each CDR3 protein has one entry and no DNA is given. The table lists 8,000 to 8,500 distinct CDR3 sequences. The specimen sequenced was peripheral blood. These receptors were taken from a human donor with an autoimmune cytopenia or autoimmune hepatitis (not recorded which). The CDR3 runs from the conserved cysteine through the conserved F or W. The size field is filled for only some rows; it gives once, few, many or a size class.

J | V | size | CDR3
TRBJ2-1 | TRBV6-5 | - | CASHGTGKLNEQFF
TRBJ1-5 | TRBV27 | medium-sized | CASKFSGREYSAQHF
TRBJ2-7 | TRBV6-5 | medium-sized | CASSPGLAIEQYF
TRBJ2-4 | TRBV5-4 | - | CASSLAGLAKNIQYF
TRBJ2-7 | TRBV11-2 | - | CASSFSGGTSYEQYF
TRBJ1-2 | TRBV30 | medium-sized | CAWSVAAAIYGYTF
TRBJ2-1 | TRBV19 | - | CASKTGTYNEQFF
TRBJ2-5 | TRBV18 | - | CASSPVVGGVETQYF
TRBJ2-7 | TRBV27 | medium-sized | CASSSDRGVTYEQYF
TRBJ2-7 | TRBV27 | medium-sized | CASSYRSSTYEQYF
TRBJ1-1 | TRBV24-1 | medium-sized | CATRDRSNTEAFF
TRBJ2-5 | TRBV30 | medium-sized | CAWSRQIGETQYF
TRBJ2-2 | TRBV6-6 | medium-sized | CASSIYTGELFF
TRBJ2-7 | TRBV10-3 | - | CAIRAALGEQYF
TRBJ2-1 | TRBV27 | - | CASGRTSGSASNEQFF
TRBJ1-4 | TRBV5-1 | - | CASSPQPGQSNEKLFF
TRBJ2-1 | TRBV27 | medium-sized | CASKAGVSYNEQFF
TRBJ1-6 | TRBV19 | medium-sized | CAVYLISPLHF
TRBJ2-5 | TRBV20-1 | - | CSARDDGGRALETQYF
TRBJ2-1 | TRBV20-1 | - | CSARSASRGQGEQFF
TRBJ2-2 | TRBV5-4 | - | CASSGPGLAHTGELFF
TRBJ2-7 | TRBV6-1 | medium-sized | CASSLQGLAGSGQYF
TRBJ1-2 | TRBV18 | medium-sized | CASSPTQGDYGYTF
TRBJ1-4 | TRBV18 | - | CASSDSRGSNEKLFF
TRBJ2-7 | TRBV24-1 | - | CATSDSAGPFGDGHEQYF
TRBJ2-1 | TRBV19 | - | CASQPRVGNEQFF
TRBJ1-4 | TRBV6-6 | medium-sized | CASSSGQGNYEKLFF
TRBJ2-3 | TRBV6-1 | - | CASDGSRDTDTQYF
TRBJ2-3 | TRBV30 | medium-sized | CAWSRRSTDTQYF
TRBJ2-5 | TRBV6-5 | medium-sized | CASSRAGVGETQYF
TRBJ1-4 | TRBV18 | medium-sized | CASSPRQGRRANEKLFF
TRBJ2-3 | TRBV29-1 | medium-sized | CSTLQQTDTQYF
TRBJ2-1 | TRBV6-4 | - | CASSPGQGASYEQFF
TRBJ2-3 | TRBV20-1 | medium-sized | CSVTDSAPDTQYF
TRBJ2-1 | TRBV5-6 | - | CASSLRVTGVYNEQFF
TRBJ2-6 | TRBV27 | medium-sized | CASSRPGTGANVLTF
TRBJ2-5 | TRBV6-5 | medium-sized | CASSQSGEETQYF
TRBJ1-2 | TRBV6-5 | - | CASSYHGLQGALANYGYTF
TRBJ2-4 | TRBV6-5 | medium-sized | CASSYGTVQYF
TRBJ1-2 | TRBV5-4 | medium-sized | CASSSGGGDSGYTF
TRBJ2-7 | TRBV28 | - | CASGIAYEQYF
TRBJ2-2 | TRBV6-5 | medium-sized | CASSYRLDFTGELFF
TRBJ1-1 | TRBV6-1 | - | CASSELVVQPSGNTEAFF
TRBJ1-2 | TRBV18 | - | CASSRQGNKDYGYTF
TRBJ2-2 | TRBV30 | - | CAWRRGLNTGELFF
TRBJ2-1 | TRBV29-1 | medium-sized | CSALPQGPRANEQFF
TRBJ1-5 | TRBV12-3/TRBV12-4 | medium-sized | CASSIHDNQPQHF
TRBJ1-3 | TRBV20-1 | - | CSAVARSSGNTIYF
TRBJ2-7 | TRBV30 | medium-sized | CAWSGQGIEGEQYF
TRBJ1-5 | TRBV15 | medium-sized | CATSTGTGVGQPQHF
TRBJ2-1 | TRBV29-1 | large | CSMKSGWSYNEQFF
TRBJ2-2 | TRBV6-1 | - | CASSERRQGTGELFF
TRBJ2-2 | TRBV20-1 | medium-sized | CSARAQTANTGELFF
TRBJ2-4 | TRBV5-5 | - | CASSTLRAKNIQYF